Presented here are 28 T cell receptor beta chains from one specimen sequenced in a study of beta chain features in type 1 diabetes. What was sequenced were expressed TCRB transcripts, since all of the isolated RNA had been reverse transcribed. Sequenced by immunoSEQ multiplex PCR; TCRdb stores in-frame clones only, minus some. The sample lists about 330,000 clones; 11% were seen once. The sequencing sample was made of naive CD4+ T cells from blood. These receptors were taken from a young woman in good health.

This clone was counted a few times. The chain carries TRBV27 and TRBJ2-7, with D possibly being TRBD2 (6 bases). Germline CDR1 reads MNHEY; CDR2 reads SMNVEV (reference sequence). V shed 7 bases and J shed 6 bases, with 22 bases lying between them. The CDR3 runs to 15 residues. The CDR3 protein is CASKPPLAPLAEQYF. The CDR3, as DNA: TGTGCCAGCAAACCTCCCCTAGCGCCACTCGCCGAGCAGTACTTC.

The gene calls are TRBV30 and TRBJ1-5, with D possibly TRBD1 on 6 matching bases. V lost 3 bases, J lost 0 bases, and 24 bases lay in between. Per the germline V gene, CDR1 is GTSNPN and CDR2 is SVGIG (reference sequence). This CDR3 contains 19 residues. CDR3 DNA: TGTGCCTGGAGCCACCCATTCCGGGACATCTGGGATAGCAATCAGCCCCAGCATTTT. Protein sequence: CAWSHPFRDIWDSNQPQHF. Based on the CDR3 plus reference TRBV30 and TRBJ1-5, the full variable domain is SQTIHQWPATLVQPVGSPLSLECTVEGTSNPNLYWYRQAAGRGLQLLFYSVGIGQISSEVPQNLSASRPQDRQFILSSKKLLLSDSGFYLCAWSHPFRDIWDSNQPQHFGDGTRLSIL.

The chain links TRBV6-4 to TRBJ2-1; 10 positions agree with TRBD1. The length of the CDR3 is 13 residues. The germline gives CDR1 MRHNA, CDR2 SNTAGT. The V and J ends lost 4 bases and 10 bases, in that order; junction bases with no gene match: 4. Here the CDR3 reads CASSGTGGMEQFF. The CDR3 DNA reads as TGTGCCAGCAGTGGGACAGGGGGAATGGAGCAGTTCTTC.

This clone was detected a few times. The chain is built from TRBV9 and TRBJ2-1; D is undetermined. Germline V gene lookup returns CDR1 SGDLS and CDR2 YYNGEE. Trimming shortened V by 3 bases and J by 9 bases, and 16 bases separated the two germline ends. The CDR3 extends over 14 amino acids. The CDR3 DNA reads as TGTGCCAGCAGCGCGACACGGCTCACGAGTGAGCAGTTCTTC. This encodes CASSATRLTSEQFF.

For the CDR3, the DNA is TGTGCCAGCTCATTTGCGGTCCCTTCGGACAATGAGCAGTTCTTC. Its translation is CASSFAVPSDNEQFF. The chain joins TRBV18 to TRBJ2-1; D not resolved. V was cut by 5 bases and J by 5 bases, with 16 bases left in between. Germline V gives CDR1 KGHSH, CDR2 LQKENI. There are 15 residues in the CDR3.

CDR3 in DNA: TGTGCCAGCAGTGAAAGGTGGACAGGTTACACAGATACGCAGTATTTT. It specifies CASSERWTGYTDTQYF. The chain joins TRBV2 to TRBJ2-3, with 7 nucleotides matching TRBD1. CDR1 SNHLY and CDR2 FYNNEI come from the germline V gene. J gave up 2 bases and V 2 bases, and 7 bases lay outside the gene matches. The CDR3 consists of 16 residues.

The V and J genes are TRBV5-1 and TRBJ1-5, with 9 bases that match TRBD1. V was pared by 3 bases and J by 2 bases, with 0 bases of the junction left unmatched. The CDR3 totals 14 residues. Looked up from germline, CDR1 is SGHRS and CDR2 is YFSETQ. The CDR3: CASSWTGGNQPQHF. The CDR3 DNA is TGCGCCAGCAGCTGGACAGGGGGCAATCAGCCCCAGCATTTT.

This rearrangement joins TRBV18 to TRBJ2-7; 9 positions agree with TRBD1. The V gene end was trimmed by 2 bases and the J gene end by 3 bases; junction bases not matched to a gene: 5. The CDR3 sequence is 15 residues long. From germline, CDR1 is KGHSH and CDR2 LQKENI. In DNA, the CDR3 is TGTGCCAGCTCACCAACAGGGGGCAGCATCTACGAGCAGTACTTC. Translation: CASSPTGGSIYEQYF.

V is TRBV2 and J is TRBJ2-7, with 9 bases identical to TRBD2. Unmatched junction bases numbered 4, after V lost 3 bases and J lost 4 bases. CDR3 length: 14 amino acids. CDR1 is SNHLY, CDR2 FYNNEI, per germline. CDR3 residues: CASSDLAGPYEQYF. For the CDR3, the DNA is TGTGCCAGCAGTGATCTAGCGGGACCTTACGAGCAGTACTTC.

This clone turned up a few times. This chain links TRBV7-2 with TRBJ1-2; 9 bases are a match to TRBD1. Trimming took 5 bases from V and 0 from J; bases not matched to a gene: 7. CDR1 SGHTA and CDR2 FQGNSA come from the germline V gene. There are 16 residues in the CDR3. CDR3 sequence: CASSGTGTQANYGYTF. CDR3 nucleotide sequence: TGTGCCAGCAGCGGGACAGGGACTCAAGCTAACTATGGCTACACCTTC.

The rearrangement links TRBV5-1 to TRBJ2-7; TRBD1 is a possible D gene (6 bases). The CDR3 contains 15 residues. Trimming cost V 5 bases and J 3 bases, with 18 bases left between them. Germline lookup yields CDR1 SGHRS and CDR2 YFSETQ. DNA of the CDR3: TGCGCCAGCAGGACATCCGGGACACCGAACTACGAGCAGTACTTC. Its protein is CASRTSGTPNYEQYF.

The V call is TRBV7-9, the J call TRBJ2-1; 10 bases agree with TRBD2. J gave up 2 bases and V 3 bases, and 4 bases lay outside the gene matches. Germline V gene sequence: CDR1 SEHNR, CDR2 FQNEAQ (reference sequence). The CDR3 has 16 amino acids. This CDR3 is CASSFTSGATYNEQFF. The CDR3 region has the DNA TGTGCCAGCAGCTTCACTAGCGGGGCAACCTACAATGAGCAGTTCTTC.

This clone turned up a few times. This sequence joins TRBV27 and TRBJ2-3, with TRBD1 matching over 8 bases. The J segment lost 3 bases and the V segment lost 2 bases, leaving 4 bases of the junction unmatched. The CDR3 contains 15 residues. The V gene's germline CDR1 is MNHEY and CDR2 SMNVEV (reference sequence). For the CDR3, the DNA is TGTGCCAGCAGTTTACAGACAGGGGATACAGATACGCAGTATTTT. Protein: CASSLQTGDTDTQYF.

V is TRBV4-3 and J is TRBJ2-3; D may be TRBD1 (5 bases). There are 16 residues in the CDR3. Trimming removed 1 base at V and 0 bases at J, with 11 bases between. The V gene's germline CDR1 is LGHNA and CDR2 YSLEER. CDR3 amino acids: CASSQGTRSSTDTQYF. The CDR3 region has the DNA TGCGCCAGCAGCCAAGGGACAAGAAGTAGCACAGATACGCAGTATTTT.

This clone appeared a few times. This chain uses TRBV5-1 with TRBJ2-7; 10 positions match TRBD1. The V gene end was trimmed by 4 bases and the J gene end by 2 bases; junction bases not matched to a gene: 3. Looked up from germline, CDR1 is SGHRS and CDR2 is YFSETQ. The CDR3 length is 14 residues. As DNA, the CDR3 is TGCGCCAGCAGCAGGGACAGGGGAGCCTACGAGCAGTACTTC. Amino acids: CASSRDRGAYEQYF.

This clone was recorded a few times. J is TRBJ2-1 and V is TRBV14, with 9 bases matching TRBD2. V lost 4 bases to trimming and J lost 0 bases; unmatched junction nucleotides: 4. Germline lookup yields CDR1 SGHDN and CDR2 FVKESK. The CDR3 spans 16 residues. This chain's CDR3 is CASSPSGASSYNEQFF. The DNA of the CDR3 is TGTGCCAGCAGCCCTAGCGGGGCTAGCTCCTACAATGAGCAGTTCTTC.

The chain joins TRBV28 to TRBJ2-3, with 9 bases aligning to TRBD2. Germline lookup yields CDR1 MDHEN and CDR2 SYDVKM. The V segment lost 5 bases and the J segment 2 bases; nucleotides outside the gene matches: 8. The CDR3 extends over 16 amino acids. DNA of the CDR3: TGTGCCAGCAGTCCCTCCGCTAGCGGGAACACAGATACGCAGTATTTT. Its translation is CASSPSASGNTDTQYF.

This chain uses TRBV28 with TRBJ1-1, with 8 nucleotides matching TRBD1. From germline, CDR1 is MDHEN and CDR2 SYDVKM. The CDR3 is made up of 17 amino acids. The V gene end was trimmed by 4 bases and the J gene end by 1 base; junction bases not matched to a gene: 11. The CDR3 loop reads CASSSPTGTGPNTEAFF. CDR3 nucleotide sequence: TGTGCCAGCAGTTCACCTACGGGGACAGGCCCGAACACTGAAGCTTTCTTT.

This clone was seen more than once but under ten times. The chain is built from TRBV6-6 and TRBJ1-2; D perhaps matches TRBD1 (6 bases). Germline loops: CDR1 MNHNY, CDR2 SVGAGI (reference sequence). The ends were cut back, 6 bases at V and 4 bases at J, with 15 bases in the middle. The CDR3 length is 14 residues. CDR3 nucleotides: TGTGCCAGCAGAAATACAGGGATTCTCTATGGCTACACCTTC. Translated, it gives CASRNTGILYGYTF.

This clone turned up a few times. The DNA for the CDR3 is TGCGCCAGCAACTCAGGAAATGAGCAGTTCTTC. Translating it yields CASNSGNEQFF. The J gene is TRBJ2-1, the V gene TRBV5-1; the D is unclear. CDR3 length: 11 amino acids. V dropped 6 bases and J dropped 7 bases, with 8 bases sitting between them. In germline, CDR1 is SGHRS, CDR2 YFSETQ.

CDR3 loop: CSVAYLVDQPQHF. The DNA for the CDR3 is TGCAGCGTTGCCTATTTAGTGGATCAGCCCCAGCATTTT. The gene calls are TRBV29-1 and TRBJ1-5; no reliable D call. Between the trimmed V and J ends, which lost 4 bases and 5 bases, there was a span of 12 bases. The CDR3 is 13 residues long. Germline CDR1 and CDR2: SQVTM and ANQGSEA.

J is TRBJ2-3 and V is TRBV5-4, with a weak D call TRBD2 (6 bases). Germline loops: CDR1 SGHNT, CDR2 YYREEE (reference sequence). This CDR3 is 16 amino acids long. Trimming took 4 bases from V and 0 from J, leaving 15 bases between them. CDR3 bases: TGTGCCAGCAGCCAATCCGGGACTCCAAGCACAGATACGCAGTATTTT. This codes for CASSQSGTPSTDTQYF. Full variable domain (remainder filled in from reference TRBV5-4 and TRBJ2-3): ETGVTQSPTHLIKTRGQQVTLRCSSQSGHNTVSWYQQALGQGPQFIFQYYREEENGRGNFPPRFSGLQFPNYSSELNVNALELDDSALYLCASSQSGTPSTDTQYFGPGTRLTVL.

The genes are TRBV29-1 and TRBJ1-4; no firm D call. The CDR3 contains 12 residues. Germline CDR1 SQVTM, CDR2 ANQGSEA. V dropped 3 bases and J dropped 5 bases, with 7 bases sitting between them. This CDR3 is CSVEPENEKLFF. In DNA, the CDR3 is TGCAGCGTTGAGCCGGAGAATGAAAAACTGTTTTTT.

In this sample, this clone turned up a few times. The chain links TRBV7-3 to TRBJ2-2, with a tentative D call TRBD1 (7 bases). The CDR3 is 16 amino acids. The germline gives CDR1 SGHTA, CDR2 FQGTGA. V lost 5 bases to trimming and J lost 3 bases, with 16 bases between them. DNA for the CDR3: TGTGCCAGCAGCCCTAACTTCAGGGGGGACACCGGGGAGCTGTTTTTT. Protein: CASSPNFRGDTGELFF.

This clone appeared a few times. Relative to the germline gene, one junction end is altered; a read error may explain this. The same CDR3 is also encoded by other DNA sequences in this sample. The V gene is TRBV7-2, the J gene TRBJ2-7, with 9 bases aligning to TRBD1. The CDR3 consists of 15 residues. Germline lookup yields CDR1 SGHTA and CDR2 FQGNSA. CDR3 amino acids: CASSLARTGDYEQYF. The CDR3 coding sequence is TGTGCCAGCAGCCTAGCAAGGACAGGGGACTACGAGCAGTACTTC.

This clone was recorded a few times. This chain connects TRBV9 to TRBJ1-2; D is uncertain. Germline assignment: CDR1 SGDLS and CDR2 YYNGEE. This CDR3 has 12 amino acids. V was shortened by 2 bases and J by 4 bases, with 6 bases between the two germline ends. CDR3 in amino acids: CASSVGGYGYTF. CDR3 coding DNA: TGTGCCAGCAGCGTTGGCGGCTATGGCTACACCTTC.

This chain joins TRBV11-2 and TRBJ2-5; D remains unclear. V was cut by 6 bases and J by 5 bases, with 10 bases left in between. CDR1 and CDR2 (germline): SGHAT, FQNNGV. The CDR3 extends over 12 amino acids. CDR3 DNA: TGTGCCAGCAGTTTACGGTGGGAGACCCAGTACTTC. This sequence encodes CASSLRWETQYF.

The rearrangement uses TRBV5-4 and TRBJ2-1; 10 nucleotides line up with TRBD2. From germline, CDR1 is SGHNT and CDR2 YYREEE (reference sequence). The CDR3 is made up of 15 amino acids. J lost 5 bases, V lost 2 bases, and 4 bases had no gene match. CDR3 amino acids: CASSFSLAGDNEQFF. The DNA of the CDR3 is TGTGCCAGCAGCTTTTCCCTAGCGGGGGACAATGAGCAGTTCTTC.